What follows are 10 T cell receptor beta chains derived from one specimen sequenced in a study of blood T cell repertoires in COVID-19. The repertoire was sequenced with immunoSEQ multiplex PCR; TCRdb's copy has only in-frame clones and lacks some. The sample consists of under 200,000 clones, 80% to 90% of them appearing once. Sequencing was carried out using peripheral blood. Source of these receptors: a man between 18 and 29 years old with active or convalescent COVID-19.

The chain employs TRBV6-1 and TRBJ2-7, with TRBD1 matching over 9 bases. Germline loops: CDR1 MNHNS, CDR2 SASEGT. After removal of 3 bases from V and 3 bases from J, the junction contained 6 bases not matched to a gene. The CDR3 loop spans 15 amino acids. CDR3 amino acids: CASSDTGTGIYEQYF. CDR3 sequence (DNA): TGTGCCAGCAGTGATACCGGGACAGGGATCTACGAGCAGTACTTC.

This chain joins TRBV25-1 and TRBJ1-2; perhaps TRBD1 as D (6 bases). CDR3 length: 14 residues. Germline V gives CDR1 MGHDK, CDR2 SYGVNS. Trimming cost V 4 bases and J 4 bases, with 13 bases left between them. The DNA for the CDR3 is TGTGCCAGCAGTGGCCAGGGGAATTTCTATGGCTACACCTTC. Its translation is CASSGQGNFYGYTF.

This clone was observed once. J is TRBJ1-1 and V is TRBV13; 8 nucleotides match TRBD1. This CDR3 is built from 14 residues. Germline V gene data show CDR1 as PRHDT and CDR2 as FYEKMQ (reference sequence). V lost 5 bases and J lost 6; bases outside the gene matches: 8. For the CDR3, the DNA is TGTGCCAGCAGCGCCCAGGGGGCGACTTCTGAAGCTTTCTTT. Its protein is CASSAQGATSEAFF.

The chain uses TRBV5-1 and TRBJ2-5, with 8 bases aligning to TRBD1. This CDR3 has 15 residues. The V segment lost 0 bases and the J segment 4 bases; nucleotides outside the gene matches: 5. The V gene's germline CDR1 is SGHRS and CDR2 YFSETQ. CDR3 sequence: CASSLAGQATETQYF. The CDR3 nucleotides read TGCGCCAGCAGCTTGGCGGGACAGGCCACAGAGACCCAGTACTTC.

The rearrangement uses TRBV27 and TRBJ1-6, with TRBD1 matching over 9 bases. CDR1 and CDR2 from the germline V gene are MNHEY and SMNVEV (reference sequence). The V segment lost 6 bases and the J segment 6 bases; nucleotides outside the gene matches: 12. The CDR3 has 17 amino acids. The CDR3 loop reads CASSDYLSQGANSPLHF. CDR3 DNA: TGTGCCAGCAGCGACTACCTTTCACAGGGGGCTAATTCACCCCTCCACTTT.

The chain recombines TRBV12-3 or TRBV12-4 with TRBJ1-1; 7 nucleotides align to TRBD1. Trimming took 9 bases from V and 9 from J; bases not matched to a gene: 7. The CDR3 contains 11 residues. CDR3 in amino acids: CASSTGYKAFF. The CDR3 region has the DNA TGTGCCAGTTCGACAGGGTACAAAGCTTTCTTT.

The chain recombines TRBV6-2 or TRBV6-3 with TRBJ1-6; D is undetermined. The germline CDR1 and CDR2 sequences are MNHEY and SVGEGT. This CDR3 spans 19 amino acids. Trimming shortened V by 0 bases and J by 8 bases, and 23 bases separated the two germline ends. As DNA, the CDR3 is TGTGCCAGCAGTTACTCGAGGAGTCGGAGGGAAACTTCAGATTCACCCCTCCACTTT. Its translation is CASSYSRSRRETSDSPLHF.

This clone came up once. The chain carries TRBV5-1 and TRBJ1-1, with 7 bases fitting TRBD1. The CDR3 is 13 amino acids. In germline, CDR1 is SGHRS, CDR2 YFSETQ. V gave up 4 bases and J gave up 7 bases; unmatched junction bases: 7. CDR3 protein: CASSGGTELEAFF. CDR3 DNA sequence: TGCGCCAGCAGCGGAGGGACAGAGCTTGAAGCTTTCTTT.

The chain combines TRBV5-6 with TRBJ2-5; the D gene is possibly TRBD1 (7 bases). V was shortened by 4 bases and J by 5 bases, with 15 bases between the two germline ends. The length of the CDR3 is 14 residues. Germline V gene lookup returns CDR1 SGHDT and CDR2 YYEEEE. CDR3 DNA sequence: TGTGCCAGCAGCCGGGGGACAGTACGGGAGACCCAGTACTTC. Translation: CASSRGTVRETQYF. The variable domain in full, with the rest retrieved from reference TRBV5-6 and TRBJ2-5, is DAGVTQSPTHLIKTRGQQVTLRCSPKSGHDTVSWYQQALGQGPQFIFQYYEEEERQRGNFPDRFSGHQFPNYSSELNVNALLLGDSALYLCASSRGTVRETQYFGPGTRLLVL.

J is TRBJ1-5 and V is TRBV6-5; 9 bases agree with TRBD1. Trimming took 5 bases from V and 4 from J; bases not matched to a gene: 6. This CDR3 has 15 amino acids. Germline CDR1 is MNHEY and CDR2 is SVGAGI. This chain's CDR3 is CASSRGTGMNQPQHF. Here the CDR3 DNA reads TGTGCCAGCAGTCGAGGGACAGGGATGAATCAGCCCCAGCATTTT.